This TCR beta chain was observed in a study of tissue T cells after allogeneic stem cell transplantation. Study observations and caveats: Blood and spleen captured only part of the tissue TCR repertoire.

The CDR3 spans 14 residues. The germline V gene encodes CDR1 NNHNN and CDR2 SYGAGS (reference sequence). V lost 1 base to trimming and J lost 7 bases, with 12 bases between them. Clones were sequenced by immunoSEQ multiplex PCR, and TCRdb holds only the in-frame ones, with some missing. The sample shows approximately 17,000 clones, under 80% of them seen only once. In regard to this clone: What it binds is unknown. Gene names refer to mouse genes. The DNA ends 1 residue before the CDR3 does, and the rest of the CDR3 is filled in from the germline J gene.

The sample comprised spleen. The V call is TRBV13-2, the J call TRBJ2-1, with D perhaps matching TRBD1 (5 bases). This clonotype was obtained from a female BALB/c mouse in good health. MHC haplotype of the strain: H2-d. This chain's CDR3 is CASGDSREGAEQFF. The covered CDR3 bases are TGTGCCAGCGGTGATAGCAGGGAGGGGGCTGAGCAGTTC.